This T cell receptor (beta chain) stems from a study of cytomegalovirus exposure and HLA in healthy donors. Sequenced by immunoSEQ multiplex PCR; TCRdb stores in-frame clones only, minus some. The sample lists more than 300,000 clones, approximately 90% occurring once. The length of the CDR3 is 14 residues. After removal of 5 bases from V and 3 bases from J, the junction contained 1 base not matched to a gene. Germline CDR1 is SGHTA and CDR2 is FQGTGA. The rearrangement links TRBV7-3 to TRBJ2-1; 10 nucleotides align to TRBD2. The clonotype comes from a woman between 18 and 29 years old in good health and CMV-seronegative. Sample: PBMCs. This CDR3 is CASSTSGIYNEQFF. In nucleotides, the CDR3 is TGTGCCAGCAGCACTAGCGGGATCTACAATGAGCAGTTCTTC.